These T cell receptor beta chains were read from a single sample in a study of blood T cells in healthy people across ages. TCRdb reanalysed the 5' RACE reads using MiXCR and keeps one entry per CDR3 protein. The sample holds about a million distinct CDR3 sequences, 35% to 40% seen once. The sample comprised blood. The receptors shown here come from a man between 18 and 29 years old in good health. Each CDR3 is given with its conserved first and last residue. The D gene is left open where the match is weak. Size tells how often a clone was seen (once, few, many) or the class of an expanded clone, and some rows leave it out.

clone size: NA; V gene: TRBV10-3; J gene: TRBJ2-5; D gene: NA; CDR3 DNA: TGTGCCATCAGTGAGTACCAAACAGATGGCAATGAGCAGTACTTC; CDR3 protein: CAISEYQTDGNEQYF
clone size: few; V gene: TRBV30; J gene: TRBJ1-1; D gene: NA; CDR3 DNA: TGTGCCTGGAGGGAACAGGGCGAAGCTTTCTTT; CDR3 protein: CAWREQGEAFF
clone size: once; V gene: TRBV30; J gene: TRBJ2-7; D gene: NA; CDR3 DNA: TGTGCCTGGAGCGCTTACTACGAGCAGTACTTC; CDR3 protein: CAWSAYYEQYF
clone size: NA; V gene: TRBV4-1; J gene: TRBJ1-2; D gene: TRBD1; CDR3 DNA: TGCGCCAGCAGACAGGCCCTTGGACAGGGGGTTAACTATGGCTACACCTTC; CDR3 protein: CASRQALGQGVNYGYTF
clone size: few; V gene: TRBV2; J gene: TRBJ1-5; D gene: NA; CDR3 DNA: TGTGCCAGCAGAGAAGAAACAGGAGGTGCCCAGCATTTT; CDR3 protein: CASREETGGAQHF
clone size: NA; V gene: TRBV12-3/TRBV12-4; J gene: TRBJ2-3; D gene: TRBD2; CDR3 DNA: TGTGCCAGCAGTCCGGGACTAGCGGGGGGCAACACAGATACGCAGTATTTT; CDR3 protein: CASSPGLAGGNTDTQYF
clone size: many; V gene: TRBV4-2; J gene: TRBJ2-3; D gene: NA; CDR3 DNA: TGTGCCAGCAGCTGGGGAGATACGCAGTATTTT; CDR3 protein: CASSWGDTQYF
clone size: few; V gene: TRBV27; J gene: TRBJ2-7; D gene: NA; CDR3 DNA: TGTGCCAGCAGTTTATCGTTAGAGTACGAGCAGTACTTC; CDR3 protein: CASSLSLEYEQYF
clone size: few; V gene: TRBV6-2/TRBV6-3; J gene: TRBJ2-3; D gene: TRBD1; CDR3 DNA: TGTGCCAGCAGCTTCAGGGGGCGGATCACAGATACGCAGTATTTT; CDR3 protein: CASSFRGRITDTQYF
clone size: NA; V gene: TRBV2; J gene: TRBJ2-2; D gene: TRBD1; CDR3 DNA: TGTGCCAGCAGTGGACAGGGGGCCGGGGAGCTGTTTTTT; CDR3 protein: CASSGQGAGELFF